What follows are 26 T cell receptor beta chains derived from one specimen sequenced in a study of shared clonotypes between healthy human individuals. The data were produced by immunoSEQ multiplex PCR, yet TCRdb's version contains in-frame clones alone and is incomplete. Found here are 2,500,000 or so clones, roughly 93% of them singletons; the top ten hold approximately 0.36%. The sample consisted of naive CD4+ T cells from PBMCs. Subset: CD45RA+ positively selected. The receptors were gathered from a man younger than 30 in good health. Some clones in this sample may be carry-over from other donors' samples.

The chain links TRBV19 to TRBJ2-3; the D is unclear. The V end was cut by 6 bases, the J end by 5 bases, with 15 bases between. Per germline, CDR1 LNHDA and CDR2 SQIVND (reference sequence). The CDR3 runs 14 residues. The CDR3 region is CASSQTSGLDTQYF. The CDR3 coding sequence is TGTGCCAGTAGCCAGACCAGTGGGCTAGATACGCAGTATTTT.

This rearrangement joins TRBV6-5 to TRBJ1-5, with 8 bases matching TRBD1. This CDR3 contains 15 residues. The germline CDR1 and CDR2 sequences are MNHEY and SVGAGI. The J segment lost 4 bases and the V segment lost 5 bases, leaving 7 bases of the junction unmatched. The CDR3, as DNA: TGTGCCAGCAGTCGACAGGGGTTAGCAAATCAGCCCCAGCATTTT. This translates into CASSRQGLANQPQHF.

The gene calls are TRBV10-2 and TRBJ1-4; D uncertain. Per germline, CDR1 WSHSY and CDR2 SAAADI. Trimming took off 6 bases at V and 2 bases at J, with 10 bases between the two ends. The CDR3 has 14 residues. In DNA, the CDR3 is TGCGCCAGCAGGAAGACACAGACTAATGAAAAACTGTTTTTT. It is translated as CASRKTQTNEKLFF.

The chain is built from TRBV27 and TRBJ2-1; weak D call: TRBD2 (6 bases). V was clipped by 6 bases and J by 4 bases, with 13 bases between them. The CDR3 has 14 residues. The germline gives CDR1 MNHEY, CDR2 SMNVEV (reference sequence). In nucleotides, the CDR3 is TGTGCCAGCAGGGGACTCACCTTATACAATGAGCAGTTCTTC. Protein product: CASRGLTLYNEQFF.

The V gene is TRBV27, the J gene TRBJ1-4; D unclear. Germline values: CDR1 MNHEY, CDR2 SMNVEV (reference sequence). The CDR3 consists of 12 residues. V was pared by 8 bases and J by 8 bases, with 12 bases between. CDR3 loop: CASSLRREKLFF. CDR3 bases: TGTGCCAGCTCCCTTAGGAGGGAAAAACTGTTTTTT.

CDR3 DNA sequence: TGCAGCTACAAGTCGGGGCCTGCAACTAATGAAAAACTGTTTTTT. Its protein is CSYKSGPATNEKLFF. This chain uses TRBV29-1 with TRBJ1-4; perhaps TRBD1 as D (5 bases). Germline loops: CDR1 SQVTM, CDR2 ANQGSEA. The CDR3 is 15 residues long. V was trimmed by 8 bases and J by 0 bases, leaving 16 bases between them. The full variable domain, with the rest looked up from reference TRBV29-1 and TRBJ1-4, is SAVISQKPSRDICQRGTSLTIQCQVDSQVTMMFWYRQQPGQSLTLIATANQGSEATYESGFVIDKFPISRPNLTFSTLTVSNMSPEDSSIYLCSYKSGPATNEKLFFGSGTQLSVL.

J is TRBJ2-1 and V is TRBV5-4; D remains unclear. The germline CDR1 and CDR2 sequences are SGHNT and YYREEE (reference sequence). Deletions cut 4 bases from V and 2 bases from J, with 7 bases between. CDR3 length equals 13 residues. The CDR3 region has the DNA TGTGCCAGCAGCCACCCGACCTACAATGAGCAGTTCTTC. It specifies CASSHPTYNEQFF.

The CDR3 DNA reads TGTGCCAGTAAAACTAGTGTCGCATCCTACAATGAGCAGTTCTTC. Encoded protein: CASKTSVASYNEQFF. The rearrangement joins TRBV19 to TRBJ2-1; maybe TRBD2 (5 bases). The germline gives CDR1 LNHDA, CDR2 SQIVND (reference sequence). Trimming removed 7 bases at V and 1 base at J, with 14 bases between. This CDR3 has 15 amino acids.

The genes are TRBV5-1 and TRBJ2-1, with D possibly TRBD2 on 6 matching bases. V dropped 4 bases and J dropped 9 bases, with 14 bases sitting between them. The CDR3 has 13 residues. CDR1 is SGHRS, CDR2 YFSETQ, per germline. The CDR3 sequence: CASSRPLSGEQFF. In nucleotides, the CDR3 is TGCGCCAGCAGCAGACCTCTTAGCGGTGAGCAGTTCTTC. Based on the CDR3 plus reference TRBV5-1 and TRBJ2-1, the full variable domain is KAGVTQTPRYLIKTRGQQVTLSCSPISGHRSVSWYQQTPGQGLQFLFEYFSETQRNKGNFPGRFSGRQFSNSRSEMNVSTLELGDSALYLCASSRPLSGEQFFGPGTRLTVL.

The chain is built from TRBV28 and TRBJ2-4; D may be TRBD2 (5 bases). V was cut by 2 bases and J by 1 base, with 9 bases left in between. Looked up from germline, CDR1 is MDHEN and CDR2 is SYDVKM. CDR3 length: 15 residues. CDR3 loop: CASSLTGFAKNIQYF. In DNA form, the CDR3 reads TGTGCCAGCAGTTTAACGGGGTTTGCCAAAAACATTCAGTACTTC.

V is TRBV5-8 and J is TRBJ1-4; D perhaps matches TRBD1 (6 bases). Trimming stripped 4 bases from V and 6 bases from J, with 16 bases between. CDR1 SGHTS and CDR2 YDEGEE come from the germline V gene. The CDR3 runs 15 residues. CDR3 residues: CASSPTRGFYEKLFF. DNA for the CDR3: TGTGCCAGCAGCCCGACCAGGGGATTCTATGAAAAACTGTTTTTT.

The V and J genes are TRBV2 and TRBJ1-5, with D possibly being TRBD1 (5 bases). The CDR3 covers 15 residues. CDR1 is SNHLY and CDR2 is FYNNEI in the germline V gene. With 8 bases removed from V and 1 base from J, the gap between germline ends came to 15 bases. The CDR3 coding sequence is TGTGCCAGCGGGGGGTTACGACAGAGCAATCAGCCCCAGCATTTT. Translated: CASGGLRQSNQPQHF.

This chain links TRBV5-1 with TRBJ2-5; D ambiguous. The CDR3 runs 13 residues. V was clipped by 0 bases and J by 5 bases, with 8 bases between them. CDR1 is SGHRS and CDR2 is YFSETQ in the germline V gene. CDR3 DNA sequence: TGCGCCAGCAGCTTGGAATCATGGGAGACCCAGTACTTC. It translates to CASSLESWETQYF.

The chain has TRBV7-9 and TRBJ2-3; weak D call: TRBD1 (6 bases). The V gene's germline CDR1 is SEHNR and CDR2 FQNEAQ (reference sequence). The CDR3 loop spans 15 amino acids. The V end lost 5 bases, the J end lost 4 bases, and 16 bases lay between the germline ends. CDR3 region: CASSVAQGFPDTQYF. As DNA, the CDR3 is TGTGCCAGCAGCGTCGCCCAGGGGTTCCCAGATACGCAGTATTTT.

V gene TRBV10-3 combines with J gene TRBJ1-2; 7 bases are a match to TRBD1. With V trimmed by 9 bases and J by 1 base, 8 bases remained unmatched. The CDR3 loop spans 14 amino acids. Germline V gene data show CDR1 as ENHRY and CDR2 as SYGVKD. In DNA, the CDR3 is TGTGCCATAACCAAGGGGGCGAATAACTATGGCTACACCTTC. It specifies CAITKGANNYGYTF.

J is TRBJ2-2 and V is TRBV5-1, with 10 bases lining up with TRBD2. J lost 5 bases, V lost 3 bases, and 4 bases had no gene match. CDR3 length: 15 residues. The V gene's germline CDR1 is SGHRS and CDR2 YFSETQ. CDR3 DNA: TGCGCCAGCAGCTACCTAGCGGGAGTAACCGGGGAGCTGTTTTTT. Its translation is CASSYLAGVTGELFF.

This chain links TRBV9 with TRBJ2-1; 11 bases map to TRBD1. CDR3 length equals 13 residues. Per the germline V gene, CDR1 is SGDLS and CDR2 is YYNGEE. Trimming took 8 bases from V and 6 from J; bases not matched to a gene: 4. The CDR3 loop reads CASRGTGGNEQFF. DNA of the CDR3: TGTGCCAGTCGGGGGACAGGGGGCAATGAGCAGTTCTTC.

The chain employs TRBV5-1 and TRBJ1-4; 10 positions match TRBD1. The CDR3 is 15 amino acids. CDR1 SGHRS and CDR2 YFSETQ come from the germline V gene. Losses at the gene ends were 3 bases for V and 7 bases for J; bases not matched to a gene: 6. The CDR3 DNA is TGCGCCAGCAGCTATGGGACAGGGGCGAGTGAAAAACTGTTTTTT. Its translation: CASSYGTGASEKLFF.

V usage is TRBV14 and J usage is TRBJ1-2; the D gene is possibly TRBD1 (6 bases). Germline CDR1 is SGHDN and CDR2 is FVKESK. The CDR3 consists of 13 residues. Trimming pared 4 bases from V and 4 bases from J, leaving 10 bases between. In DNA, the CDR3 is TGTGCCAGCAGCCCCGGGACACCCTATGGCTACACCTTC. Its translation is CASSPGTPYGYTF.

This clone was picked up a small number of times. This chain joins TRBV10-3 and TRBJ1-2; D remains unclear. Germline lookup yields CDR1 ENHRY and CDR2 SYGVKD. Deletions cut 2 bases from V and 4 bases from J, with 5 bases between. This CDR3 region has 12 residues. Here the CDR3 reads CAISETAYGYTF. In DNA, the CDR3 is TGTGCCATCAGTGAGACAGCCTATGGCTACACCTTC.

Comments on this clone: At the DNA level, this CDR3 is encoded by other sequences in the same sample as well. V usage is TRBV4-2 and J usage is TRBJ2-1, with D perhaps matching TRBD2 (6 bases). Germline V gene data show CDR1 as LGHNA and CDR2 as YNFKEQ. The CDR3 covers 16 residues. Trimming shortened V by 1 base and J by 0 bases, and 10 bases separated the two germline ends. The CDR3 nucleotides are TGTGCCAGCAGCCAAGTATACGGGAGCTCCTACAATGAGCAGTTCTTC. It yields the protein CASSQVYGSSYNEQFF.

V gene TRBV28 combines with J gene TRBJ2-7; D unresolved. CDR1 and CDR2 (germline): MDHEN, SYDVKM. V gave up 6 bases and J gave up 7 bases, with 19 bases separating them. The CDR3 is 14 amino acids. CDR3 nucleotide sequence: TGTGCCAGCAGGATGGGTAGGCGCCTTGTGGAGCAGTACTTC. Translation gives CASRMGRRLVEQYF.

CDR3 sequence reads: CASSVVWCNSRGNQPQHF. The CDR3 DNA reads as TGTGCCAGCAGTGTCGTCTGGTGTAATTCTAGGGGCAATCAGCCCCAGCATTTT. The V call is TRBV6-4, the J call TRBJ1-5; D is unresolved. Germline CDR1 and CDR2: MRHNA and SNTAGT. V lost 4 bases and J lost 2, with 21 bases in between. This CDR3 is 18 amino acids long.

The chain joins TRBV5-4 to TRBJ1-5; 7 nucleotides line up with TRBD1. J was trimmed by 5 bases and V by 3 bases; bases with no gene match: 2. CDR1 is SGHNT and CDR2 is YYREEE in the germline V gene (reference sequence). The length of the CDR3 is 13 residues. CDR3 bases: TGTGCCAGCAGCTACGACAGGGATCAGCCCCAGCATTTT. Protein sequence: CASSYDRDQPQHF.

V is TRBV7-8 and J is TRBJ2-7, with TRBD2 as a possible D gene (6 bases). This CDR3 has 12 amino acids. Trimming removed 5 bases from V and 7 bases from J, with 12 bases in between. Germline V gene lookup returns CDR1 SGHVS and CDR2 FQNEAQ. CDR3 protein: CASSKSRGEQYF. In DNA, the CDR3 is TGTGCCAGCAGCAAAAGTCGGGGGGAGCAGTACTTC.

The CDR3 coding sequence is TGTGCCAGCAGTCCACTACGGGGGGCGCCCTACGAGCAGTACTTC. It is translated as CASSPLRGAPYEQYF. The chain joins TRBV6-5 to TRBJ2-7, with D possibly being TRBD2 (7 bases). CDR3 size: 15 residues. CDR1 and CDR2 from the germline V gene are MNHEY and SVGAGI. V lost 5 bases and J 2 bases, leaving 16 bases between the germline ends.